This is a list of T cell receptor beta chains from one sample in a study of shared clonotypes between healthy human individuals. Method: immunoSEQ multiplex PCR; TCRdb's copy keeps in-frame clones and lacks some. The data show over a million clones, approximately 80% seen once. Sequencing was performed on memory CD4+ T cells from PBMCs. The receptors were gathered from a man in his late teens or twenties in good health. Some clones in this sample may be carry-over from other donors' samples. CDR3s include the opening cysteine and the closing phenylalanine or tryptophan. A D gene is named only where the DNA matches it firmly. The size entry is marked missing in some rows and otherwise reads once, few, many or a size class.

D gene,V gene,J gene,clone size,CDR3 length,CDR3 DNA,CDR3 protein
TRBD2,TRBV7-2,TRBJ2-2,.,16,TGTGCCAGCAGCTTCGCCAGGGCGGGAGGGACCGGGGAGCTGTTTTTT,CASSFARAGGTGELFF
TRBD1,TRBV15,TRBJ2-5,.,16,TGTGCCACCAGCAGACCTCGACAGGGGGGTGGAGAGACCCAGTACTTC,CATSRPRQGGGETQYF
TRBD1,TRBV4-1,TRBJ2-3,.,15,TGCGCCAGCAGCCAAGGGGACGGGACAGGTTCGAAGCAGTATTTT,CASSQGDGTGSKQYF
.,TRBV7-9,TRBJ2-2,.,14,TGTGCCAGCAACACGGGTAGTGGGACCGGGGAGCTGTTTTTT,CASNTGSGTGELFF
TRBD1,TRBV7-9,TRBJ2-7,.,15,TGTGCCAGCAGCTTAGAGGGACAGGGAAAGGGCGAGCAGTACTTC,CASSLEGQGKGEQYF
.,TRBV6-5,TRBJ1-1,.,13,TGTGCCAGCAGACTGGGACCGAACACTGAAGCTTTCTTT,CASRLGPNTEAFF
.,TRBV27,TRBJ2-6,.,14,TGTGCCAGCAGCGGGACTGCTGGGGCCAACGTCCTGACTTTC,CASSGTAGANVLTF
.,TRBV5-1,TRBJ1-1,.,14,TGCGCCAGCAGCTTGGACAGGGAGGACACTGAAGCTTTCTTT,CASSLDREDTEAFF
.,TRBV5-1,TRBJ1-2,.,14,TGCGCCAGCAGCCCACAGGGAAAGAACTATGGCTACACCTTC,CASSPQGKNYGYTF
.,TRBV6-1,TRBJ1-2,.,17,TGTGCCAGCAGTGAAGGAGAGGCAGGGGATTCTATTATCGGCTACACCTTC,CASSEGEAGDSIIGYTF
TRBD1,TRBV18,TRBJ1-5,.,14,TGTGCCAGCTCACCCGGACAGGGCGATCAGCCCCAGCATTTT,CASSPGQGDQPQHF
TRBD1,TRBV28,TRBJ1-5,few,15,TGTGCCAGCAGTCGGACAGGGGGCGGCAATCAGCCCCAGCATTTT,CASSRTGGGNQPQHF
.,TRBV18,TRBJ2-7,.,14,TGTGCCAGCTCACCTGCAGGTCGGCACGACGAGCAGTACTTC,CASSPAGRHDEQYF
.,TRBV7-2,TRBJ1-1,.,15,TGTGCCAGCAGTCTGCCGCTGCGGTATGGCACTGAAGCTTTCTTT,CASSLPLRYGTEAFF
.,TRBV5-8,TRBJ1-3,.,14,TGTGCCAGCAGCTTGGGGCGCTCTGGAAACACCATATATTTT,CASSLGRSGNTIYF
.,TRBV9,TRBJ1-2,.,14,TGTGCCAGCAGCCCCTACGGCAGGGGCTATGGCTACACCTTC,CASSPYGRGYGYTF
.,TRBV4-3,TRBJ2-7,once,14,TGCGCCAGCAGCCAAGAGCAGGTCACCCCCGGGCAGTACTTC,CASSQEQVTPGQYF
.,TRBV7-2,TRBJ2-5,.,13,TGTGCCAGCAGCGAGGGGATACTTACGGCCCAGTACTTC,CASSEGILTAQYF
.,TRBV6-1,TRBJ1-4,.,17,TGTGCCAGCAGTGAACCTACCGTGCCTGCAACTAATGAAAAACTGTTTTTT,CASSEPTVPATNEKLFF
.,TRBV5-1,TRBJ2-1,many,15,TGCGCCAGCAGCTTGGAGGCCAACGCCTACAATGAGCAGTTCTTC,CASSLEANAYNEQFF
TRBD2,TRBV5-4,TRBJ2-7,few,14,TGTGCCAGCAGCACCGGGACTAACCTCTACGAGCAGTACTTC,CASSTGTNLYEQYF
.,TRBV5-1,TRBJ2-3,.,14,TGCGCCAGCAGCCCGGTGGTAAGCACAGATACGCAGTATTTT,CASSPVVSTDTQYF
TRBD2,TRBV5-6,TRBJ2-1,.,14,TGTGCCAGCAGTGGACTAGCGGGAGGCGATGAGCAGTTCTTC,CASSGLAGGDEQFF
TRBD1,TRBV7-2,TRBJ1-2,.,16,TGTGCCAGCAGCTGGGGACAGGGGGCGCTTAACTATGGCTACACCTTC,CASSWGQGALNYGYTF
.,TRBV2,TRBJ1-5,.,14,TGTGCCAGCAGCTCAGGGGATATTAATCAGCCCCAGCATTTT,CASSSGDINQPQHF
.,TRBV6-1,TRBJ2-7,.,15,TGTGCCAGCAGTGAATTTTTAGCGGCTTTGGGGGAGCAGTACTTC,CASSEFLAALGEQYF
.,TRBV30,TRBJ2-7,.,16,TGTGCCTGGACCCTGAAGGGCGCGAATAATTATGACGAGCAGTACTTC,CAWTLKGANNYDEQYF
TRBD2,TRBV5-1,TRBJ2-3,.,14,TGCGCCAGCAGGGAAGCGGGAGAGGTAGATACGCAGTATTTT,CASREAGEVDTQYF
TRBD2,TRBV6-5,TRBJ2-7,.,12,TGTGCCAGCAGCCGGGGGGGGGACGAGCAGTACTTC,CASSRGGDEQYF
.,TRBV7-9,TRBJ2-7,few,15,TGTGCCAGCAGCTCCGAGACCAGACCGAACTACGAGCAGTACTTC,CASSSETRPNYEQYF
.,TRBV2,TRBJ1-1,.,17,TGTGCCAGCTACGATAGAGGGGCGGTTAGCGTGAACACTGAAGCTTTCTTT,CASYDRGAVSVNTEAFF
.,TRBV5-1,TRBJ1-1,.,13,TGCGCCAGCAGCACTCAAGAGAACACTGAAGCTTTCTTT,CASSTQENTEAFF
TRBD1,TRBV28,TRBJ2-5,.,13,TGTGCCAGCAGACGACAGGGTAGGGAGACCCAGTACTTC,CASRRQGRETQYF
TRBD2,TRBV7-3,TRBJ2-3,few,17,TGTGCCAGCAGCCCAGACGCGGCGGGAGGTGGCACAGATACGCAGTATTTT,CASSPDAAGGGTDTQYF
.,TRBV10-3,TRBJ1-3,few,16,TGTGCCATCAGTGAGTCGTGGGGGGCGAGTGGAAACACCATATATTTT,CAISESWGASGNTIYF
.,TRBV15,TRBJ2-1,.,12,TGTGCCACCAGCAGGGGCGTCAATGAGCAGTTCTTC,CATSRGVNEQFF
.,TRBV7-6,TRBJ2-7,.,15,TGTGCCAGCAGCTTAGGAGGACCCAATAACTACGAGCAGTACTTC,CASSLGGPNNYEQYF
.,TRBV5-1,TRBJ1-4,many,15,TGCGCCTCCCAAACAGGAAATCCAACTAATGAAAAACTGTTTTTT,CASQTGNPTNEKLFF
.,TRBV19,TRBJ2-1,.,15,TGTGCCAGTAGTATAGCGGAAAAGGGCAGGAATGAGCAGTTCTTC,CASSIAEKGRNEQFF
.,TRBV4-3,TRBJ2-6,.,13,TGCGCCAGCAGCCTAACTGGGGCCAACGTCCTGACTTTC,CASSLTGANVLTF
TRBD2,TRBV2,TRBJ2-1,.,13,TGTGCCAGCAGTGAAGGGGGAGGGGTCGAGCAGTTCTTC,CASSEGGGVEQFF
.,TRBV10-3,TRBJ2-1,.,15,TGTGCCATCAGTGCCGCTGTGGGGCCCTACAATGAGCAGTTCTTC,CAISAAVGPYNEQFF
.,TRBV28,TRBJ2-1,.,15,TGTGCCAGCAGTTTATTGGGGACGGGTTACAATGAGCAGTTCTTC,CASSLLGTGYNEQFF
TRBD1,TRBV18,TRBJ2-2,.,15,TGTGCCAGCTCTACGGGACAGGGGTACACCGGGGAGCTGTTTTTT,CASSTGQGYTGELFF
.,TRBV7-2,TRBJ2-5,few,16,TGTGCCAGCAGCTTCAACCCGGGATCCGGAGGAGAGACCCAGTACTTC,CASSFNPGSGGETQYF
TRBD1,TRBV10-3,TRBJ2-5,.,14,TGTGCCATCAGCCCCAGGGGGCCGCAAGAGACCCAGTACTTC,CAISPRGPQETQYF
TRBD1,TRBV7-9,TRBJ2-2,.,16,TGTGCCAGCAACACCGACAGGGGCGCGAACACCGGGGAGCTGTTTTTT,CASNTDRGANTGELFF